A single T cell receptor (beta chain) is shown here with its context. These data belong to a study of blood T cell repertoires in COVID-19. Here immunoSEQ multiplex PCR was the method, and the copy in TCRdb shows in-frame clones only, minus some. The repertoire has roughly 170,000 clones, 79% of them found once; the top ten carry 7.5% to 8.5%. Germline CDR1 MGHRA, CDR2 YSYEKL. The CDR3 is made up of 17 amino acids. Deletions cut 1 base from V and 3 bases from J, with 18 bases between. The clonotype comes from a woman aged 55-75 years with COVID-19, enrolled during active disease. The sequenced material came from peripheral blood. The rearrangement uses TRBV4-1 and TRBJ1-1, with D perhaps matching TRBD1 (5 bases). The CDR3 DNA sequence: TGCGCCAGCAGCCAAGGGGGGGTAGGGCGTGGGCACACTGAAGCTTTCTTT. Its protein is CASSQGGVGRGHTEAFF.